A single sample gave rise to the 6 T cell receptor beta chains below, sequenced in a study of Graves' ophthalmopathy and Graves' hyperthyroidism (dated by TCRdb to the late 2010s). The sequencing machine was an Illumina HiSeq 2000. For repertoire sequencing, the TCR beta CDR3 regions were amplified from RNA transcripts. The first round of RT-PCR was done with HTBI primers and the Qiagen OneStep RT-PCR kit, and was followed by a second round of multiplex PCR, then size selection and purification. TCRdb reanalyzed the raw reads on its own, using fastp at Q25 for trimming and MiXCR for clone calling, and kept in-frame beta chains. Rows matching on CDR3 protein sequence are summarized as one entry with the most common DNA and genes. Within this sample are about 170,000 distinct CDR3 sequences, with over 35% of them counted one time only. The ten largest clones represent about 6% of the sample. Sequenced sample: peripheral blood. The receptors here all came from a middle-aged woman with Graves' ophthalmopathy. Donor details come from another sample of the same person, matched by shared clones.

V and J are TRBV12-3 or TRBV12-4 and TRBJ2-2, with TRBD2 identical over 8 bases. V dropped 7 bases and J dropped 7; count of bases not matched to a gene: 8. The CDR3 totals 14 residues. The CDR3 region is CASTPGLEVGELFF. DNA for the CDR3: TGTGCCAGCACCCCGGGACTAGAAGTCGGGGAGCTGTTTTTT.

This clonotype was detected many times. The CDR3 reads CASGWGIGQETQYF. DNA of the CDR3: TGTGCCAGTGGATGGGGGATCGGCCAAGAGACCCAGTACTTC. The chain has TRBV2 and TRBJ2-5; D possibly matches TRBD1 or TRBD2 (5 bases each). Germline CDR1 reads SNHLY; CDR2 reads FYNNEI. The CDR3 consists of 14 residues. V was pared by 9 bases and J by 1 base, with 15 bases between.

This clonotype showed up many times. The chain uses TRBV10-3 and TRBJ1-2; a weak D match, TRBD1 (6 bases). This CDR3 is 14 amino acids long. V was clipped by 7 bases and J by 8 bases, with 20 bases between them. Germline values: CDR1 ENHRY, CDR2 SYGVKD. DNA of the CDR3: TGTGCCATCACCGAACAGGGAGCCCCTGGAGGCTACACCTTC. Translating it yields CAITEQGAPGGYTF.

This clonotype appeared once. The J gene is TRBJ2-1, the V gene TRBV7-9; D might be TRBD1 or TRBD2, each matching 7 bases. The CDR3 sequence is 14 residues long. The germline gives CDR1 SEHNR, CDR2 FQNEAQ (reference sequence). Trimming took 5 bases from V and 7 from J, leaving 15 bases between them. Here the CDR3 DNA reads TGTGCCAGCAGCCCACAGGGGAGGGCGAATGAGCAGTTCTTC. Protein: CASSPQGRANEQFF. Using reference TRBV7-9 and TRBJ2-1 for the parts outside the CDR3, the full variable domain is DTGVSQNPRHKITKRGQNVTFRCDPISEHNRLYWYRQTLGQGPEFLTYFQNEAQLEKSRLLSDRFSAERPKGSFSTLEIQRTEQGDSAMYLCASSPQGRANEQFFGPGTRLTVL.

The chain couples TRBV27 to TRBJ1-6; 7 nucleotides align to TRBD1. This CDR3 has 15 residues. Per the germline V gene, CDR1 is MNHEY and CDR2 is SMNVEV (reference sequence). V lost 3 bases, J lost 8 bases, and 7 bases stayed unmatched. The CDR3 sequence: CASSFLDRDDSPLHF. CDR3 sequence (DNA): TGTGCCAGCAGTTTCTTAGACAGGGATGATTCACCCCTCCACTTT.

This clonotype was seen at least ten times. In DNA form, the CDR3 reads TGCGCCAGCAGCCAAGATGGGTTAGGGGCTTTCTTT. Translating it yields CASSQDGLGAFF. J is TRBJ1-1 and V is TRBV4-1; D is ambiguous. This CDR3 comprises 12 residues. The V end was cut by 0 bases, the J end by 11 bases, with 10 bases between. Germline CDR1 MGHRA, CDR2 YSYEKL.